Shown below are 22 T cell receptor beta chains from a single sample sequenced in a study of shared T cell receptors in the human thymus. Using immunoSEQ multiplex PCR, the repertoire was profiled, and TCRdb retains in-frame clones only, with some absent. The table has over 450,000 clones, approximately 80% seen once. These data were also filed under a second study, of human thymus T cells.

Sequencing was performed on thymocytes. These receptors all stem from a boy under two years old with a congenital heart defect.

The V and J genes are TRBV13 and TRBJ2-7; 14 nucleotides match TRBD2. V was pared by 5 bases and J by 3 bases, with 15 bases of the junction left unmatched. CDR3 length: 19 residues. Germline-derived CDR1 and CDR2 are PRHDT and FYEKMQ (reference sequence). In nucleotides, the CDR3 is TGTGCCAGCAGCCACACCCCTGGACTAGCGGGAGGTACCTACTACGAGCAGTACTTC. Amino acid sequence: CASSHTPGLAGGTYYEQYF.

This clone was found once. The chain links TRBV15 to TRBJ2-2, with TRBD1 matching over 9 bases. The V gene end was trimmed by 7 bases and the J gene end by 2 bases; junction bases not matched to a gene: 11. The CDR3 runs to 17 residues. Germline V gene lookup returns CDR1 LNHNV and CDR2 YYDKDF (reference sequence). Here the CDR3 reads CATNPTRDRVNTGELFF. The DNA of the CDR3 is TGTGCCACCAACCCAACCCGGGACAGGGTCAACACCGGGGAGCTGTTTTTT. Filled out from reference TRBV15 and TRBJ2-2, the complete variable domain reads DAMVIQNPRYQVTQFGKPVTLSCSQTLNHNVMYWYQQKSSQAPKLLFHYYDKDFNNEADTPDNFQSRRPNTSFCFLDIRSPGLGDTAMYLCATNPTRDRVNTGELFFGEGSRLTVL.

This clone came up once. The chain is built from TRBV11-2 and TRBJ1-5, with D possibly TRBD1 on 5 matching bases. The V end was cut by 5 bases, the J end by 4 bases, with 12 bases between. The germline CDR1 and CDR2 sequences are SGHAT and FQNNGV. The CDR3 is 14 residues long. Here the CDR3 DNA reads TGTGCCAGCAGCCAGGGACGGGGGAATCAGCCCCAGCATTTT. It specifies CASSQGRGNQPQHF.

The chain links TRBV5-5 to TRBJ1-1; D unresolved. V was pared by 4 bases and J by 5 bases, with 9 bases between. The CDR3 has 12 amino acids. From germline, CDR1 is SGHKS and CDR2 YYEKEE (reference sequence). CDR3: CASSAGGTEAFF. CDR3 sequence (DNA): TGTGCCAGCAGCGCAGGAGGTACTGAAGCTTTCTTT.

The V gene is TRBV30, the J gene TRBJ2-3; 12 bases are shared with TRBD2. CDR3 length equals 15 residues. Trimming removed 7 bases from V and 4 bases from J; junction bases left unmatched: 9. CDR1 GTSNPN and CDR2 SVGIG come from the germline V gene (reference sequence). The CDR3 region has the DNA TGTGCCTCCCTGAGGACTAGCGGGATGTCAGATACGCAGTATTTT. Protein: CASLRTSGMSDTQYF.

This clone was seen more than once but under ten times. The V and J genes are TRBV6-5 and TRBJ2-7; 7 nucleotides match TRBD2. V shed 5 bases, J shed 1 base, and the junction held 8 bases outside the gene matches. The CDR3 has 15 amino acids. Per germline, CDR1 MNHEY and CDR2 SVGAGI. The CDR3 region is CASSTREVPSYEQYF. The CDR3 coding sequence is TGTGCCAGCAGTACCCGGGAGGTGCCGTCCTACGAGCAGTACTTC.

V and J are TRBV30 and TRBJ2-1; 12 bases are a match to TRBD2. The V gene end was trimmed by 7 bases and the J gene end by 10 bases; junction bases not matched to a gene: 11. Germline V lookup: CDR1 GTSNPN, CDR2 SVGIG (reference sequence). The CDR3 is made up of 14 amino acids. The chain's CDR3 is CASRELAGGHEQFF. The CDR3 DNA reads as TGTGCCTCCCGAGAACTAGCGGGAGGACACGAGCAGTTCTTC. Supplemented by reference TRBV30 and TRBJ2-1, the full variable domain reads SQTIHQWPATLVQPVGSPLSLECTVEGTSNPNLYWYRQAAGRGLQLLFYSVGIGQISSEVPQNLSASRPQDRQFILSSKKLLLSDSGFYLCASRELAGGHEQFFGPGTRLTVL.

This chain joins TRBV14 and TRBJ1-5, with a possible D match to TRBD1 (5 bases). Germline V lookup: CDR1 SGHDN, CDR2 FVKESK. V shed 1 base and J shed 1 base, with 8 bases lying between them. This CDR3 contains 15 residues. In DNA form, the CDR3 reads TGTGCCAGCAGCCAAGCGGGGGGGAGCAATCAGCCCCAGCATTTT. Protein: CASSQAGGSNQPQHF. Full variable domain (missing parts from reference TRBV14 and TRBJ1-5): EAGVTQFPSHSVIEKGQTVTLRCDPISGHDNLYWYRRVMGKEIKFLLHFVKESKQDESGMPNNRFLAERTGGTYSTLKVQPAELEDSGVYFCASSQAGGSNQPQHFGDGTRLSIL.

The chain recombines TRBV5-4 with TRBJ2-1; D may be TRBD1 (5 bases). Germline loops: CDR1 SGHNT, CDR2 YYREEE (reference sequence). The CDR3 spans 12 residues. The V end was cut by 1 base, the J end by 10 bases, with 9 bases between. In nucleotides, the CDR3 is TGTGCCAGCAGCTTGTGGGCAGGGGAGCAGTTCTTC. It codes for CASSLWAGEQFF.

The chain couples TRBV4-3 to TRBJ1-2; unclear D gene. Germline lookup yields CDR1 LGHNA and CDR2 YSLEER. The CDR3 covers 17 residues. Trimming stripped 0 bases from V and 2 bases from J, with 16 bases between. CDR3 protein: CASSQEHPALENYGYTF. DNA of the CDR3: TGCGCCAGCAGCCAAGAGCATCCAGCCCTAGAAAACTATGGCTACACCTTC.

This clone was observed a few times. The J gene is TRBJ2-1, the V gene TRBV5-1; possible D gene TRBD1, 6 bases. Per germline, CDR1 SGHRS and CDR2 YFSETQ. The germline V and J ends were trimmed by 2 bases and 5 bases, with 14 bases remaining between them. The CDR3 contains 15 residues. CDR3 bases: TGCGCCAGCAGCTTCCGACAGGACGTCAACAATGAGCAGTTCTTC. This translates into CASSFRQDVNNEQFF.

A single count supports this clone. J is TRBJ2-1 and V is TRBV30; 11 bases fit TRBD2. CDR1 is GTSNPN and CDR2 is SVGIG in the germline V gene (reference sequence). J was trimmed by 9 bases and V by 0 bases; bases with no gene match: 22. The CDR3 is made up of 20 amino acids. The CDR3 sequence is CAWSVRDSQTSGMGNGEQFF. The CDR3 coding sequence is TGTGCCTGGAGTGTACGGGACTCACAGACTAGCGGGATGGGGAATGGTGAGCAGTTCTTC.

This clone has a single count. V usage is TRBV2 and J usage is TRBJ2-7; 9 positions agree with TRBD2. With 7 bases clipped from V and 2 bases from J, the junction kept 24 bases outside the gene matches. CDR1 SNHLY and CDR2 FYNNEI come from the germline V gene. The CDR3 contains 20 residues. The CDR3 reads CASIGRTGRLAGAATYEQYF. The CDR3, as DNA: TGTGCCAGCATCGGCAGGACGGGGCGTTTAGCGGGAGCCGCCACCTACGAGCAGTACTTC. The full variable domain, with the rest looked up from reference TRBV2 and TRBJ2-7, is EPEVTQTPSHQVTQMGQEVILRCVPISNHLYFYWYRQILGQKVEFLVSFYNNEISEKSEIFDDQFSVERPDGSNFTLKIRSTKLEDSAMYFCASIGRTGRLAGAATYEQYFGPGTRLTVT.

The V and J genes are TRBV5-1 and TRBJ2-7, with a possible D match to TRBD2 (5 bases). The CDR3 is 16 residues long. The germline gives CDR1 SGHRS, CDR2 YFSETQ. Trimming cost V 4 bases and J 7 bases, with 24 bases left between them. The CDR3 loop is CASSPKPRLRLGEQYF. Written as DNA, the CDR3 is TGCGCCAGCAGCCCAAAACCACGACTACGGCTGGGAGAGCAGTACTTC.

This clone occurred a few times. V is TRBV27 and J is TRBJ2-5; TRBD2 aligns across 14 bases. CDR3 length: 17 amino acids. The germline V gene encodes CDR1 MNHEY and CDR2 SMNVEV (reference sequence). Trimming cost V 2 bases and J 5 bases; bases outside gene matches: 7. This chain's CDR3 is CASSLSEGTSGSETQYF. In nucleotides, the CDR3 is TGTGCCAGCAGTTTAAGCGAGGGGACTAGCGGGAGTGAGACCCAGTACTTC.

This chain uses TRBV4-3 with TRBJ2-5, with 9 positions matching TRBD2. The V and J ends lost 0 bases and 5 bases, in that order; junction bases with no gene match: 7. This CDR3 region has 16 residues. Germline CDR1 reads LGHNA; CDR2 reads YSLEER. CDR3 loop: CASSQEASGRRETQYF. CDR3 DNA sequence: TGCGCCAGCAGCCAAGAAGCAAGCGGGAGGAGGGAGACCCAGTACTTC.

V and J are TRBV28 and TRBJ2-7; D perhaps matches TRBD2 (5 bases). V lost 5 bases and J lost 7, with 18 bases in between. CDR3 length: 14 residues. Germline CDR1 is MDHEN and CDR2 is SYDVKM. The CDR3 coding sequence is TGTGCCAGCAGTCCCCGGGATTGGGGTGGAGAGCAGTACTTC. Amino acid sequence: CASSPRDWGGEQYF.

The rearrangement joins TRBV2 to TRBJ2-7; TRBD2 matches 7 bases. Germline CDR1 reads SNHLY; CDR2 reads FYNNEI. Trimming cost V 1 base and J 4 bases; bases outside gene matches: 1. The CDR3 runs 13 residues. CDR3 region: CASSEGEGYEQYF. CDR3 nucleotide sequence: TGTGCCAGCAGTGAAGGGGAGGGTTACGAGCAGTACTTC. The full variable domain, its missing parts supplied by reference TRBV2 and TRBJ2-7, is EPEVTQTPSHQVTQMGQEVILRCVPISNHLYFYWYRQILGQKVEFLVSFYNNEISEKSEIFDDQFSVERPDGSNFTLKIRSTKLEDSAMYFCASSEGEGYEQYFGPGTRLTVT.

The V call is TRBV5-4, the J call TRBJ1-1, with TRBD1 matching 7 bases. V dropped 5 bases and J dropped 1; count of bases not matched to a gene: 8. Germline lookup yields CDR1 SGHNT and CDR2 YYREEE (reference sequence). The CDR3 has 15 amino acids. CDR3 in amino acids: CASRDDRDRNTEAFF. The CDR3 DNA sequence: TGTGCCAGCAGAGACGACAGGGATCGGAACACTGAAGCTTTCTTT.

Note on this clone: The sample holds other DNA sequences that translate to the same CDR3. This rearrangement joins TRBV14 to TRBJ1-2, with D possibly TRBD1 on 5 matching bases. Between the trimmed V and J ends, which lost 8 bases and 3 bases, there was a span of 13 bases. Germline CDR1 reads SGHDN; CDR2 reads FVKESK. This CDR3 spans 13 amino acids. CDR3 protein: CASSLRGYYGYTF. DNA for the CDR3: TGTGCCAGCTCCCTGCGGGGGTACTATGGCTACACCTTC.

The gene calls are TRBV18 and TRBJ2-7, with 7 bases matching TRBD1. The CDR3 contains 14 residues. Germline CDR1 is KGHSH and CDR2 is LQKENI. V lost 5 bases to trimming and J lost 0 bases; unmatched junction nucleotides: 4. CDR3 sequence (DNA): TGTGCCAGCTCATCGACAGGGCCCTCCTACGAGCAGTACTTC. This sequence encodes CASSSTGPSYEQYF.

The sample holds a few counts of this clone. In DNA form, the CDR3 reads TGTGCCAGCAGTCACCTGGAAGGGGGAACTTTCTTT. It is translated as CASSHLEGGTFF. V gene TRBV6-1 combines with J gene TRBJ1-1, with D possibly being TRBD1 (6 bases). Germline V gene data show CDR1 as MNHNS and CDR2 as SASEGT. Trimming cost V 5 bases and J 12 bases, with 16 bases left between them. The CDR3 extends over 12 amino acids.